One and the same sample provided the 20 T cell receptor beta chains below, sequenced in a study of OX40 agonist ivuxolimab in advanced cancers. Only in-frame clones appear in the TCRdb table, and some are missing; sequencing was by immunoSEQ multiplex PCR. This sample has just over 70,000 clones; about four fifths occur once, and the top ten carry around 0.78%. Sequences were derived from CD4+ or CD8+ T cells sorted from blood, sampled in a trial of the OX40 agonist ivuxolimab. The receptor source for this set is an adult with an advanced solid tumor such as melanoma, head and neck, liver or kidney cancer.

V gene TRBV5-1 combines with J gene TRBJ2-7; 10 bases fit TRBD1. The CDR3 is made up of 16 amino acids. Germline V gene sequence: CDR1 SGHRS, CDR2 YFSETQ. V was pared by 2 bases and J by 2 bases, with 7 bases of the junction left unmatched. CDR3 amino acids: CASSLPPGQGTYEQYF. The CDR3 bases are TGCGCCAGCAGCTTACCCCCGGGACAGGGGACCTACGAGCAGTACTTC.

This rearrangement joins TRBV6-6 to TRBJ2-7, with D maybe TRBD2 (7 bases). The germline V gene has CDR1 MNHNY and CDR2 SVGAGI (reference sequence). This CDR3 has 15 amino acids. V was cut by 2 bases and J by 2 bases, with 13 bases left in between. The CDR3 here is CASSYGAGATYEQYF. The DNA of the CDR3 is TGTGCCAGCAGTTACGGGGCGGGGGCCACCTACGAGCAGTACTTC.

The CDR3 reads CASSSTPQETQYF. In DNA, the CDR3 is TGCGCCAGCAGCTCTACCCCGCAAGAGACCCAGTACTTC. The chain joins TRBV5-1 to TRBJ2-5, with D uncertain. Germline-derived CDR1 and CDR2 are SGHRS and YFSETQ. Trimming pared 3 bases from V and 2 bases from J, leaving 8 bases between. This CDR3 comprises 13 residues.

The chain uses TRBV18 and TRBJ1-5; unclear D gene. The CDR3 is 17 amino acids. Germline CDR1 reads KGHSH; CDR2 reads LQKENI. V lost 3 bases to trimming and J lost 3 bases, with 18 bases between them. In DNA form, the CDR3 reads TGTGCCAGCTCACCCCTCCCTGGTACAGCTAACAATCAGCCCCAGCATTTT. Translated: CASSPLPGTANNQPQHF.

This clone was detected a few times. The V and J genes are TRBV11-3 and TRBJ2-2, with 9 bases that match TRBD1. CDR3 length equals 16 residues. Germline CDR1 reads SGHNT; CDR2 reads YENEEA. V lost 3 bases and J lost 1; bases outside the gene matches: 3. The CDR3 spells CASSFPTGGNTGELFF. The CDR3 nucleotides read TGTGCCAGCAGCTTCCCGACAGGGGGGAACACCGGGGAGCTGTTTTTT.

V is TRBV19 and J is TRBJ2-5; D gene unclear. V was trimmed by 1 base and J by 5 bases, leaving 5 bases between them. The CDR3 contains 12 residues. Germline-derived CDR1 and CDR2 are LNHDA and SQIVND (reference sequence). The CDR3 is CASSIAAETQYF. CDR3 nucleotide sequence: TGTGCCAGTAGTATAGCTGCGGAGACCCAGTACTTC.

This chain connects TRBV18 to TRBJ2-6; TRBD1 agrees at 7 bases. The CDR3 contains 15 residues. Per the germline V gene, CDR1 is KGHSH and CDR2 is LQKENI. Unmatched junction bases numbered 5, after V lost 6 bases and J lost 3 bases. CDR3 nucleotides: TGTGCCAGCTCGGAGAACAGGGGTGGGGCCAACGTCCTGACTTTC. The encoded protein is CASSENRGGANVLTF.

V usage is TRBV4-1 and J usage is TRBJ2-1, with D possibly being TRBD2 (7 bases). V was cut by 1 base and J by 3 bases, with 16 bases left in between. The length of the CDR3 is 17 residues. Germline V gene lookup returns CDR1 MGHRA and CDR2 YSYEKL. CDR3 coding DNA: TGCGCCAGCAGCCAAGGGGGGGGCCCCCTTGACTACAATGAGCAGTTCTTC. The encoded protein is CASSQGGGPLDYNEQFF.

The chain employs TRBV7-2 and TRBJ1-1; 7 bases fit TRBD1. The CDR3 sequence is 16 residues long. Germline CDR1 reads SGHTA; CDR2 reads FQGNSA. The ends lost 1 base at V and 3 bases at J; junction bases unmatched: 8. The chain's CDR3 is CASSLEGAARDTEAFF. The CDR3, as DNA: TGTGCCAGCAGCTTAGAGGGGGCAGCCCGAGACACTGAAGCTTTCTTT.

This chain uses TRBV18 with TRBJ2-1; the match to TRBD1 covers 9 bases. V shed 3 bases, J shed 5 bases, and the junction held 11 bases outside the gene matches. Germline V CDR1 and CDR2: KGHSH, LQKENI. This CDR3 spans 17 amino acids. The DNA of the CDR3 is TGTGCCAGCTCACCTATGGGACAGGGTGAGAAGGACAATGAGCAGTTCTTC. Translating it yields CASSPMGQGEKDNEQFF.

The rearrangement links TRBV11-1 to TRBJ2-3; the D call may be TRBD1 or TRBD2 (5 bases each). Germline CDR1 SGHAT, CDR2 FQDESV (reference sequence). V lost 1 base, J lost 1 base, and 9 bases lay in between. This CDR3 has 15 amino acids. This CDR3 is CASSLERGRTDTQYF. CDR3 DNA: TGTGCCAGCAGCTTAGAGAGGGGACGCACAGATACGCAGTATTTT.

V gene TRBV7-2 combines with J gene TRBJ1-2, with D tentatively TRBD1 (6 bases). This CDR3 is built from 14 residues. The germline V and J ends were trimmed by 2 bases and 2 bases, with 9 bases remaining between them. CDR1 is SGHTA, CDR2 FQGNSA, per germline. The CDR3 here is CASSLRGGNYGYTF. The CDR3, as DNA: TGTGCCAGCAGCTTAAGAGGGGGGAACTATGGCTACACCTTC.

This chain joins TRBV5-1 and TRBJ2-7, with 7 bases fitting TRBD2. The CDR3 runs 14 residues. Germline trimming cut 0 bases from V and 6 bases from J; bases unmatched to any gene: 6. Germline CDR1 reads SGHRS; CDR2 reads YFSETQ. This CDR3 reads CASSLALAVGEQYF. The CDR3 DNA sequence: TGCGCCAGCAGCTTGGCGCTAGCGGTAGGCGAGCAGTACTTC.

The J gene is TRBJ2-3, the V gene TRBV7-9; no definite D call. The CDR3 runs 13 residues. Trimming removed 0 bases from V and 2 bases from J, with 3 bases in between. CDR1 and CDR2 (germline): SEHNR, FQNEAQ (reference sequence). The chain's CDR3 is CASSLADTDTQYF. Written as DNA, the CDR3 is TGTGCCAGCAGCTTAGCGGACACAGATACGCAGTATTTT.

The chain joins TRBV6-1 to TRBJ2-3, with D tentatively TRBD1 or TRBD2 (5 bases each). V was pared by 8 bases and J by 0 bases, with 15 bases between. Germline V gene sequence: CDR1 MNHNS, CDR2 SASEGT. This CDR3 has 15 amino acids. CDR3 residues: CASGTGASSTDTQYF. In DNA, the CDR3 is TGTGCCAGCGGGACCGGGGCATCTAGCACAGATACGCAGTATTTT.

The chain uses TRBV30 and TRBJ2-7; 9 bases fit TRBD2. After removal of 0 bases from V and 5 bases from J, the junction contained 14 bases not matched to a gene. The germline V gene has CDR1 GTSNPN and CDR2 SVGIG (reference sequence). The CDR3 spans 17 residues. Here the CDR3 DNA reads TGTGCCTGGAGTGTACGGGCGGTTGGGTTAGCGGGAGACGAGCAGTACTTC. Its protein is CAWSVRAVGLAGDEQYF.

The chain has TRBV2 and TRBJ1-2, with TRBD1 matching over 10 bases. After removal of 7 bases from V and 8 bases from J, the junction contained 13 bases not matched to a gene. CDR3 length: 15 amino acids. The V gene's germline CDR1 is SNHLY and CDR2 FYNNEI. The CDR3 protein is CASIPPPGQGSGYTF. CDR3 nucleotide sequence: TGTGCCAGCATTCCTCCTCCGGGACAGGGGAGCGGCTACACCTTC.

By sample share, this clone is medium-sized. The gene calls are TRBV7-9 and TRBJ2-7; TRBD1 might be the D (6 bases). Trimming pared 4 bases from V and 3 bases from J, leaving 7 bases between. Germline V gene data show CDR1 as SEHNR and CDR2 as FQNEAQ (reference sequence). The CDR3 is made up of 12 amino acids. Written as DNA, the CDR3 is TGTGCCAGCAGCTCACAGGGCTACGAGCAGTACTTC. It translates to CASSSQGYEQYF.

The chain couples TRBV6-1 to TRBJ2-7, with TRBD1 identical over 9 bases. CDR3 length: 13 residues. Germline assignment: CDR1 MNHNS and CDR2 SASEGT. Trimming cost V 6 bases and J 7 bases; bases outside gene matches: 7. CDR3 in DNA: TGTGCCAGCAGACTACAGGGGGCGCGGGAGCAGTACTTC. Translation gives CASRLQGAREQYF.

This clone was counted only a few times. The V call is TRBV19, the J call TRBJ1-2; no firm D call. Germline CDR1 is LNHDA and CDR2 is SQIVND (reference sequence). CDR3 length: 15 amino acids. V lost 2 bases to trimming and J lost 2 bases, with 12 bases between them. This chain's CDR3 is CASSISVGTNYGYTF. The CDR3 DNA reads TGTGCCAGTAGTATATCAGTAGGAACGAACTATGGCTACACCTTC.